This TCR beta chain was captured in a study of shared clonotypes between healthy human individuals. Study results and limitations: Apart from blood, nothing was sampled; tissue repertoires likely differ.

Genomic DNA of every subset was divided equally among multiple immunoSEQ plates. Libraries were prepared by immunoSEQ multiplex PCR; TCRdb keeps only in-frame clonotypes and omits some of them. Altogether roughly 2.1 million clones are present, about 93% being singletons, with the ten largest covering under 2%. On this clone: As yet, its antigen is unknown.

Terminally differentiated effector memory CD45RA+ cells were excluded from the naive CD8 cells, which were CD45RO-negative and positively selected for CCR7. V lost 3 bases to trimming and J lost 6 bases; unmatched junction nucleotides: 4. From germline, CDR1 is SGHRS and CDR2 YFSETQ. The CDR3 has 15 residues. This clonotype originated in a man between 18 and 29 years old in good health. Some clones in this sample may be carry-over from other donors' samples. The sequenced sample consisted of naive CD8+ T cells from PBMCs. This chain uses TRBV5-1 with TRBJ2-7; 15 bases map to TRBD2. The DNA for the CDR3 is TGCGCCAGCAGCTCGGGACTAGCGGGAGGAGGCGAGCAGTACTTC. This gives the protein CASSSGLAGGGEQYF.